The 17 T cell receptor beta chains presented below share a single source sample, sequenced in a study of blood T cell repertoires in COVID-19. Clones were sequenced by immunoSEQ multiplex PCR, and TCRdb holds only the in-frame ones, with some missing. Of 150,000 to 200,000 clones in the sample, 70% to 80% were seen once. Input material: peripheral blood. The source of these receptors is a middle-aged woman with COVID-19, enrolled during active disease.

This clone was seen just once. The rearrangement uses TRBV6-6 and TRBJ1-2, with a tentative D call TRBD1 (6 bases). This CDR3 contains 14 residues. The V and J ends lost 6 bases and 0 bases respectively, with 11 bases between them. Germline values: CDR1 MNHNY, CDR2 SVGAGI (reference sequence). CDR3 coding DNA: TGTGCCAGCAGCCCCGGGACAACTAACTATGGCTACACCTTC. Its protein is CASSPGTTNYGYTF.

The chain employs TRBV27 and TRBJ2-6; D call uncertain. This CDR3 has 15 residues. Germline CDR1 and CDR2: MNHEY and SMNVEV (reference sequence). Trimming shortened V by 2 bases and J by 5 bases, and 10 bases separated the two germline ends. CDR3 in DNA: TGTGCCAGCAGTTTAAATCCCGACAGGGCCAACGTCCTGACTTTC. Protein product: CASSLNPDRANVLTF.

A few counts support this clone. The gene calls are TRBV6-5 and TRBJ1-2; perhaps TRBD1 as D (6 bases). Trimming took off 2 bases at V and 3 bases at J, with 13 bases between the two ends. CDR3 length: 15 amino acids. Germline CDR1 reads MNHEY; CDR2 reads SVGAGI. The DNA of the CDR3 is TGTGCCAGCAGTTACACCCGAACAGGGCACTATGGCTACACCTTC. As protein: CASSYTRTGHYGYTF.

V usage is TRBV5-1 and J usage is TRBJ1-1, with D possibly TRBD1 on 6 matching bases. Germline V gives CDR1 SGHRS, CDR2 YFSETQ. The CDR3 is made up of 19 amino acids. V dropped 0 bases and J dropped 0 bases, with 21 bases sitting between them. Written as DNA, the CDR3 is TGCGCCAGCAGCTTGGCCAGGTGGACAGCGGGAGGGATGAACACTGAAGCTTTCTTT. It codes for CASSLARWTAGGMNTEAFF.

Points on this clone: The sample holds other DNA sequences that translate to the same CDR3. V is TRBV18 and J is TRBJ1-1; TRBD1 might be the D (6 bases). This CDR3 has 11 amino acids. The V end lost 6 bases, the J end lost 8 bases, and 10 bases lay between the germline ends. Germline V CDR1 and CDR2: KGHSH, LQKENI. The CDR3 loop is CASSTGGEAFF. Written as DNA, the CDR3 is TGTGCCAGCTCTACGGGGGGCGAAGCTTTCTTT.

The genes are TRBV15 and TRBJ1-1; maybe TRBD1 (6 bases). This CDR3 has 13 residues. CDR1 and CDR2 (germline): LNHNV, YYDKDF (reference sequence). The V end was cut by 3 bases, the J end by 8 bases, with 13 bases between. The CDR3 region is CATSSFNRAEAFF. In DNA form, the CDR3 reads TGTGCCACCAGCAGTTTTAACAGGGCCGAAGCTTTCTTT.

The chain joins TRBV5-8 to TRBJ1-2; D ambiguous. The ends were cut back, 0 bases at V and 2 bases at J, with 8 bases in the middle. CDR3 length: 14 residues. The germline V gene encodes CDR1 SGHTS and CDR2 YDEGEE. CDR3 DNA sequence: TGTGCCAGCAGCTTGGCCGGAGAGAACTATGGCTACACCTTC. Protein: CASSLAGENYGYTF.

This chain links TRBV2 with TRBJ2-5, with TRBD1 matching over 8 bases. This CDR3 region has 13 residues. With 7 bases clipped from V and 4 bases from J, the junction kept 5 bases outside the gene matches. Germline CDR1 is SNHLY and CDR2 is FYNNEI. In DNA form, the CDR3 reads TGTGCCAGCAAAGGGACAGGAGGAGAGACCCAGTACTTC. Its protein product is CASKGTGGETQYF.

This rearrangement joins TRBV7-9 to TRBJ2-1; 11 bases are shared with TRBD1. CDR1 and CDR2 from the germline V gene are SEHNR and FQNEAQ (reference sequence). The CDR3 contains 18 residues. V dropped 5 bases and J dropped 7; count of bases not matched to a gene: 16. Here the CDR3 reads CASSGRPRGQGGRNEQFF. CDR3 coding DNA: TGTGCCAGCAGCGGGCGACCGAGGGGACAGGGGGGAAGGAATGAGCAGTTCTTC.

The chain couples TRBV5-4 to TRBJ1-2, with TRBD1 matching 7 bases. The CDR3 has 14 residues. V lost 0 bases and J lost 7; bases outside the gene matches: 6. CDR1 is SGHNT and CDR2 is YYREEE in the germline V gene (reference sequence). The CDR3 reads CASSLDRGVGGYTF. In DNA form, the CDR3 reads TGTGCCAGCAGCTTGGACAGGGGAGTAGGTGGCTACACCTTC. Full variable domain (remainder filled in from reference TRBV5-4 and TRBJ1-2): ETGVTQSPTHLIKTRGQQVTLRCSSQSGHNTVSWYQQALGQGPQFIFQYYREEENGRGNFPPRFSGLQFPNYSSELNVNALELDDSALYLCASSLDRGVGGYTFGSGTRLTVV.

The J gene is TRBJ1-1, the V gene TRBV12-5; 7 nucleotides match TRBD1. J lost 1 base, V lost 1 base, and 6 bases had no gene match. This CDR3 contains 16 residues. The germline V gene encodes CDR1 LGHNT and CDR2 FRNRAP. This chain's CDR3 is CASGLALTGENTEAFF. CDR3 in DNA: TGTGCTAGTGGTTTGGCCCTCACAGGGGAGAACACTGAAGCTTTCTTT.

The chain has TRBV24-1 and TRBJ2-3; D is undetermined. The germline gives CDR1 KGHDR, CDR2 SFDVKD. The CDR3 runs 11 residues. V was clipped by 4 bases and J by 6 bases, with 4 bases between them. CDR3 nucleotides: TGTGCCACCAGTGAGCAGGATACGCAGTATTTT. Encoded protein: CATSEQDTQYF.

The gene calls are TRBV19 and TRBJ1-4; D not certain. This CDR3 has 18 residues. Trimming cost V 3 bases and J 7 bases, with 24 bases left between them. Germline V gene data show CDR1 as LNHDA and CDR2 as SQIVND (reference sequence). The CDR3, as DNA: TGTGCCAGTAGTATCGGCGGGTTCGCATTGGGTTCTCTTGAAAAACTGTTTTTT. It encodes CASSIGGFALGSLEKLFF.

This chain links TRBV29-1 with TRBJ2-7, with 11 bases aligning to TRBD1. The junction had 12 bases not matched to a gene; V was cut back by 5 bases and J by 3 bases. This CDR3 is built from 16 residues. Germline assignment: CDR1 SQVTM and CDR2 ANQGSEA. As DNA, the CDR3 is TGCAGCGTTTACTACACAAGGACAGGGGGCCGCTACGAGCAGTACTTC. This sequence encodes CSVYYTRTGGRYEQYF.

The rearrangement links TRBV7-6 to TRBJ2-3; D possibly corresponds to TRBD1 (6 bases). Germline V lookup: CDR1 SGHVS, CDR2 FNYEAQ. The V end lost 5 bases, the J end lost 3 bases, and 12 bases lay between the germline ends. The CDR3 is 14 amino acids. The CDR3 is CASSPSRGTDTQYF. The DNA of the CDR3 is TGTGCCAGCAGCCCTAGCAGGGGTACAGATACGCAGTATTTT.

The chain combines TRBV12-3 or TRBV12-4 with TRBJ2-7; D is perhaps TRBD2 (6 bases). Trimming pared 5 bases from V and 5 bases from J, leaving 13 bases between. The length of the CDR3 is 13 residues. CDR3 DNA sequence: TGTGCCAGCAGTCCCCCCCCGGGAGACGAGCAGTACTTC. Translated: CASSPPPGDEQYF.

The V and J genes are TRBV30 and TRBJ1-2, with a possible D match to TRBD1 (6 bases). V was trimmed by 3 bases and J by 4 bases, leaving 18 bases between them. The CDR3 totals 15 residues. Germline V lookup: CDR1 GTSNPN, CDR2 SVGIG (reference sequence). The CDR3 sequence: CAWRTTGRSSYGYTF. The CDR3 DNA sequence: TGTGCCTGGAGGACCACAGGGCGGTCGAGCTATGGCTACACCTTC.